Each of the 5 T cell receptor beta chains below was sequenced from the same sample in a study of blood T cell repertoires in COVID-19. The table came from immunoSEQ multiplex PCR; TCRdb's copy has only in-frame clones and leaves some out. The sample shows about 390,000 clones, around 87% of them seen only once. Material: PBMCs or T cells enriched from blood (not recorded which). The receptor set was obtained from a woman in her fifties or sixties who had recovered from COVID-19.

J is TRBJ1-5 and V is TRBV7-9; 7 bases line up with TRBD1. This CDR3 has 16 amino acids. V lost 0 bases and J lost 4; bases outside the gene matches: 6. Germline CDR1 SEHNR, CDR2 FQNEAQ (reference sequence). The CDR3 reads CASSLASGTENQPQHF. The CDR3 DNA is TGTGCCAGCAGCTTAGCATCCGGGACAGAGAATCAGCCCCAGCATTTT.

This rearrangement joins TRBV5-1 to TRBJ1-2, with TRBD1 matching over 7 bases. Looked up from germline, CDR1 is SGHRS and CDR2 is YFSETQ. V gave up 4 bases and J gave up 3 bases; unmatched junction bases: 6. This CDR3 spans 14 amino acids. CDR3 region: CASSPNTGDYGYTF. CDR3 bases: TGCGCCAGCAGCCCGAATACAGGGGACTATGGCTACACCTTC.

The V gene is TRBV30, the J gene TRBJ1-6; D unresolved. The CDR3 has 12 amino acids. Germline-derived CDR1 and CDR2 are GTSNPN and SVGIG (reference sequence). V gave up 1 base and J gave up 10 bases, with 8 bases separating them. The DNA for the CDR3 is TGTGCCTGGAGTGGAAGACACTCACCCCTCCACTTT. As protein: CAWSGRHSPLHF.

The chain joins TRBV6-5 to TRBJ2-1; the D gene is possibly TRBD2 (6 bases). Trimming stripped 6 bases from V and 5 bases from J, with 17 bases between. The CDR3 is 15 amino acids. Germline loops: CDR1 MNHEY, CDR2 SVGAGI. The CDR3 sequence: CASRSGVGGNNEQFF. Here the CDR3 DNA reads TGTGCCAGCAGGAGTGGGGTCGGGGGAAACAATGAGCAGTTCTTC.

In DNA form, the CDR3 reads TGTGCCAGCAGCTCTAAGGGGCAGGGGAACACTGAAGCTTTCTTT. Protein: CASSSKGQGNTEAFF. This chain connects TRBV11-1 to TRBJ1-1, with D perhaps matching TRBD1 (5 bases). Germline V lookup: CDR1 SGHAT, CDR2 FQDESV (reference sequence). V was trimmed by 4 bases and J by 1 base, leaving 13 bases between them. The CDR3 spans 15 residues.